This is a list of T cell receptor beta chains from one sample in a study of spatial heterogeneity in lung cancer. TCRdb itself ran the 5' RACE reads through MiXCR, one entry per CDR3 protein. This sample has about 36,000 distinct CDR3 sequences; less than 9.5% occur once, and the top ten carry 29%. This material consisted of PBMCs, taken at surgery. The source is a female donor with early-stage non-small cell lung cancer. Each CDR3 is given with its conserved first and last residue. Fields, in order: CDR3 protein, CDR3 DNA, J gene, clone size, D gene, V gene. A D gene is named only where the DNA matches it firmly. Some rows have no size entry. The others give once, few or many, or a class for an expanded clone.

CDR3: CASSLSWGMDTGELFF; DNA: TGTGCCAGCAGTTTATCGTGGGGCATGGACACCGGGGAGCTGTTTTTT; J: TRBJ2-2; size: NA; D: NA; V: TRBV27
CDR3: CASSDGGRGDYSNQPQHF; DNA: TGTGCCAGCAGCGACGGTGGCAGGGGAGATTATAGCAATCAGCCCCAGCATTTT; J: TRBJ1-5; size: many; D: NA; V: TRBV7-9
CDR3: CASSEGWARRDIQYF; DNA: TGTGCCAGCAGTGAAGGATGGGCGCGGAGAGACATTCAGTACTTC; J: TRBJ2-4; size: few; D: NA; V: TRBV2
CDR3: CASSKGLTFDEQFF; DNA: TGTGCCAGTTCGAAGGGCCTGACCTTCGATGAGCAGTTCTTC; J: TRBJ2-1; size: few; D: NA; V: TRBV6-2/TRBV6-3
CDR3: CASSGEGWKETQYF; DNA: TGTGCCAGTAGCGGGGAAGGTTGGAAAGAGACCCAGTACTTC; J: TRBJ2-5; size: NA; D: NA; V: TRBV19
CDR3: CASSGDRATEAFF; DNA: TGTGCCAGCAGTGGGGACAGAGCCACTGAAGCTTTCTTT; J: TRBJ1-1; size: NA; D: TRBD1; V: TRBV6-2/TRBV6-3
CDR3: CASSLWSGTSGRASYEQYF; DNA: TGTGCCAGCAGCTTGTGGTCCGGGACTAGCGGGAGGGCCTCCTACGAGCAGTACTTC; J: TRBJ2-7; size: many; D: TRBD2; V: TRBV5-4
CDR3: CASSLARGNQPQHF; DNA: TGTGCCAGCAGCTTAGCCAGGGGGAATCAGCCCCAGCATTTT; J: TRBJ1-5; size: many; D: TRBD1; V: TRBV7-2
CDR3: CASSEAGQGYTEAFF; DNA: TGTGCCAGCAGTGAAGCGGGACAGGGGTACACTGAAGCTTTCTTT; J: TRBJ1-1; size: many; D: TRBD1; V: TRBV2
CDR3: CASSQGGNYGYTF; DNA: TGTGCCAGCAGCCAGGGGGGTAACTATGGCTACACCTTC; J: TRBJ1-2; size: many; D: TRBD1; V: TRBV5-5
CDR3: CAISTDRDGETQYF; DNA: TGTGCCATCAGTACAGACAGGGATGGCGAGACCCAGTACTTC; J: TRBJ2-5; size: many; D: TRBD1; V: TRBV10-3
CDR3: CASSYHVAGGAWDEQFF; DNA: TGCGCCAGCAGCTACCACGTAGCGGGAGGGGCGTGGGATGAGCAGTTCTTC; J: TRBJ2-1; size: many; D: TRBD2; V: TRBV4-3
CDR3: CSARATSENTDTQYF; DNA: TGCAGTGCTAGAGCGACTAGCGAAAACACAGATACGCAGTATTTT; J: TRBJ2-3; size: many; D: TRBD2; V: TRBV20-1
CDR3: CAIKVAAGNTIYF; DNA: TGTGCCATCAAGGTAGCAGCTGGAAACACCATATATTTT; J: TRBJ1-3; size: few; D: NA; V: TRBV10-3
CDR3: CASSANRGLTEAFF; DNA: TGTGCCAGCTCAGCCAACAGGGGGCTGACTGAAGCTTTCTTT; J: TRBJ1-1; size: few; D: TRBD1; V: TRBV18
CDR3: CASSTGLAGDTGELFF; DNA: TGTGCCAGCTCAACAGGACTAGCGGGCGACACCGGGGAGCTGTTTTTT; J: TRBJ2-2; size: many; D: TRBD2; V: TRBV18
CDR3: CASSVAGVTNTGELFF; DNA: TGTGCCAGCAGCGTAGCCGGGGTTACGAACACCGGGGAGCTGTTTTTT; J: TRBJ2-2; size: few; D: NA; V: TRBV9
CDR3: CSARDPGTVGDTQYF; DNA: TGCAGTGCTAGAGATCCTGGGACAGTGGGGGATACGCAGTATTTT; J: TRBJ2-3; size: few; D: TRBD1; V: TRBV20-1
CDR3: CASSRPKLNTGELFF; DNA: TGTGCCAGCAGTCGACCGAAACTGAACACCGGGGAGCTGTTTTTT; J: TRBJ2-2; size: many; D: NA; V: TRBV6-4
CDR3: CASSLLPNEQFF; DNA: TGCGCCAGCAGCTTACTTCCCAATGAGCAGTTCTTC; J: TRBJ2-1; size: NA; D: NA; V: TRBV5-1
CDR3: CASRWGGAHNEQFF; DNA: TGTGCCAGCAGATGGGGGGGGGCCCACAATGAGCAGTTCTTC; J: TRBJ2-1; size: many; D: NA; V: TRBV27
CDR3: CASSGNRGGSSYNEQFF; DNA: TGTGCCAGCAGCGGTAATCGAGGCGGGAGCTCCTACAATGAGCAGTTCTTC; J: TRBJ2-1; size: NA; D: TRBD2; V: TRBV9
CDR3: CASSSGSSNEKLFF; DNA: TGCGCCAGCAGCAGCGGCAGCAGTAATGAAAAACTGTTTTTT; J: TRBJ1-4; size: many; D: NA; V: TRBV5-1
CDR3: CASSPLVTSSYEQYF; DNA: TGCGCCAGCAGCCCATTGGTGACCTCTAGCTACGAGCAGTACTTC; J: TRBJ2-7; size: NA; D: NA; V: TRBV4-3
CDR3: CASSLRGQGYGYTF; DNA: TGCGCCAGCAGTTTGCGGGGACAGGGGTATGGCTACACCTTC; J: TRBJ1-2; size: many; D: TRBD1; V: TRBV5-1
CDR3: CASSLVQDEQFF; DNA: TGCGCCAGCAGCTTGGTACAGGACGAGCAGTTCTTC; J: TRBJ2-1; size: many; D: NA; V: TRBV5-1
CDR3: CASRLRREGYEQYF; DNA: TGTGCCAGCAGGTTGCGGCGGGAAGGCTACGAGCAGTACTTC; J: TRBJ2-7; size: few; D: NA; V: TRBV6-5
CDR3: CASSLDAEQYF; DNA: TGTGCCAGCAGCTTAGACGCCGAGCAGTACTTC; J: TRBJ2-7; size: many; D: NA; V: TRBV7-9
CDR3: CASSLGRGSYEQYF; DNA: TGTGCCAGCAGCTTAGGGCGAGGGTCCTACGAGCAGTACTTC; J: TRBJ2-7; size: few; D: NA; V: TRBV7-3
CDR3: CASSRGQQETQYF; DNA: TGTGCCAGCAGCCGGGGACAGCAAGAGACCCAGTACTTC; J: TRBJ2-5; size: many; D: TRBD1; V: TRBV7-9
CDR3: CASSQDHTSGRLSEQFF; DNA: TGTGCCAGCAGCCAAGATCACACTAGCGGGAGACTTAGTGAGCAGTTCTTC; J: TRBJ2-1; size: many; D: TRBD2; V: TRBV14
CDR3: CASAGTASTDTQYF; DNA: TGTGCCAGTGCCGGGACAGCTAGCACAGATACGCAGTATTTT; J: TRBJ2-3; size: few; D: TRBD1; V: TRBV19
CDR3: CASSEPDHTGELFF; DNA: TGTGCCAGCAGTGAACCGGACCACACCGGGGAGCTGTTTTTT; J: TRBJ2-2; size: NA; D: NA; V: TRBV6-1
CDR3: CASSPGQFGGNQPQHF; DNA: TGTGCCAGCAGCCCCGGACAGTTTGGTGGCAATCAGCCCCAGCATTTT; J: TRBJ1-5; size: many; D: NA; V: TRBV7-2
CDR3: CSVDTGLNEKLFF; DNA: TGCAGCGTGGACACAGGGCTCAACGAAAAACTGTTTTTT; J: TRBJ1-4; size: many; D: NA; V: TRBV29-1
CDR3: CASSRTPAWQETQYF; DNA: TGTGCCAGCAGCCGGACACCCGCGTGGCAAGAGACCCAGTACTTC; J: TRBJ2-5; size: many; D: NA; V: TRBV4-2
CDR3: CASSWDSNSAIETQYF; DNA: TGTGCCAGCAGTTGGGACAGCAACTCAGCCATCGAGACCCAGTACTTC; J: TRBJ2-5; size: many; D: TRBD1; V: TRBV12-3/TRBV12-4
CDR3: CSVESGYGDTQYF; DNA: TGCAGCGTTGAGTCTGGGTACGGAGATACGCAGTATTTT; J: TRBJ2-3; size: many; D: NA; V: TRBV29-1
CDR3: CASSDFGAGQETQYF; DNA: TGTGCCAGCAGTGATTTTGGGGCTGGCCAAGAGACCCAGTACTTC; J: TRBJ2-5; size: many; D: NA; V: TRBV25-1